This T cell receptor beta chain was profiled in a study of cytomegalovirus exposure and HLA in healthy donors. General study findings and limits: For presence/absence analyses, sequencing depth was assumed to be roughly uniform across donors.

Germline V lookup: CDR1 SGHRS, CDR2 YFSETQ. The CDR3 totals 14 residues. Trimming removed 4 bases at V and 9 bases at J, with 14 bases between. The PCR employed 60 Vbeta primers together with 13 Jbeta primers. Method: immunoSEQ multiplex PCR; TCRdb's copy keeps in-frame clones and lacks some. Here the sample spans approximately 160,000 clones, roughly 80% being singletons. Healthy people donating bone marrow made up the donors. With respect to this clone: Its antigen remains unknown.

Material: PBMCs. The rearrangement joins TRBV5-1 to TRBJ1-6; TRBD1 might be the D (5 bases). The sequence derives from a human donor in good health. CDR3 residues: CASSKDTSGSPLHF. CDR3 sequence (DNA): TGCGCCAGCAGCAAGGACACCTCAGGTTCACCCCTCCACTTT.